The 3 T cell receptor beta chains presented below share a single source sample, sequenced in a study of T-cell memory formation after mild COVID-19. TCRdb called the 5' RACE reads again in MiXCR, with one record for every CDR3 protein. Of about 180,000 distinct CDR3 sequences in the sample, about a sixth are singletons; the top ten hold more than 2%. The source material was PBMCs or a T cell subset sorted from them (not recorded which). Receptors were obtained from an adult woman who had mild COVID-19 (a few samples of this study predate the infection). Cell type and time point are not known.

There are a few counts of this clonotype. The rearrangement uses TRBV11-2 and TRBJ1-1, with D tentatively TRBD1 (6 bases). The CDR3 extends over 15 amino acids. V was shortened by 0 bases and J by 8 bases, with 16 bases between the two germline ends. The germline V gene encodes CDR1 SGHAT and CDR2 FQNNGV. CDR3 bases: TGTGCCAGCAGCTTAGACCCCACTTCCAGGGGCGAAGCTTTCTTT. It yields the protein CASSLDPTSRGEAFF.

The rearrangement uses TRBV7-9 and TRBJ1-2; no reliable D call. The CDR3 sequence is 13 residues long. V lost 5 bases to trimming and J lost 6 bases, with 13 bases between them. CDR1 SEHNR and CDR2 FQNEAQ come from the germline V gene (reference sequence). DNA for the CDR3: TGTGCCAGCAGCCTGATATCAGCGCATGGCTACACCTTC. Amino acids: CASSLISAHGYTF.

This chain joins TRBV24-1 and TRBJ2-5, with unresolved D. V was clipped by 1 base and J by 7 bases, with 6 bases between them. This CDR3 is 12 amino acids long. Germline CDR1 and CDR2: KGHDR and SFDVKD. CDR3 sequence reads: CATSDFVGTQYF. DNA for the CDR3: TGTGCCACCAGTGATTTTGTCGGGACCCAGTACTTC.